This TCR beta chain was retrieved from a study of STAT5B mutations in CD4+ large granular lymphocyte leukemia. V lost 7 bases, J lost 5 bases, and 12 bases stayed unmatched. This CDR3 contains 16 residues. From germline, CDR1 is LNHDA and CDR2 SQIVND (reference sequence). Control samples were healthy donors' buffy coats. Method: immunoSEQ multiplex PCR; TCRdb's copy keeps in-frame clones and lacks some. The sample includes about 33,000 clones, about 70% seen only once; the top ten take 0.25% to 0.35%. This clone was seen only a few times. This sequence was found in a human donor in good health. The source material was CD4+ T cells from blood buffy coats. The rearrangement joins TRBV19 to TRBJ1-3; 9 bases map to TRBD1. In DNA form, the CDR3 reads TGTGCCAGTACCACGTACGGGACAGGGAGGAGAAACACCATATATTTT. Its translation is CASTTYGTGRRNTIYF.